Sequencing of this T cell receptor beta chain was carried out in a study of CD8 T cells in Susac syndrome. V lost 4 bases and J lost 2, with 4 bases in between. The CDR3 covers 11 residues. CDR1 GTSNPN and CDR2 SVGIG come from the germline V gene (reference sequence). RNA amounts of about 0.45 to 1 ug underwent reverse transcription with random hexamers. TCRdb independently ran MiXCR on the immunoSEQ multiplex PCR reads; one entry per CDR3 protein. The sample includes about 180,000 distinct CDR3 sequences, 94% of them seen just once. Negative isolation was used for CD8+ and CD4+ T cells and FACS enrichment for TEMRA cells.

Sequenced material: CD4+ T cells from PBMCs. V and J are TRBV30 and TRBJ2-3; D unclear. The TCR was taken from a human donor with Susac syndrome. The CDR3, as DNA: TGTGCCTGGAAAAACACAGATACGCAGTATTTT. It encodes CAWKNTDTQYF.